This TCR beta chain stems from a study of cytomegalovirus exposure and HLA in healthy donors. Overall study findings and caveats: Serostatus for CMV was the only available immune exposure information. Among TCR sequences, most were rare, though some public TCRs appeared in many donors. In a later analysis, most CMV-associated TCR beta chains appeared HLA-restricted.

A word on this clone: Its target is not known.

While unrecorded immune exposures were likely, the donors were nominally healthy when sampled. PCR amplification relied on 60 Vbeta primers (plus 13 Jbeta primers). The table came from immunoSEQ multiplex PCR; TCRdb's copy has only in-frame clones and leaves some out. The table lists about 97,000 clones, 79% of them singletons, with roughly 3.5% in the top ten. Germline V CDR1 and CDR2: SGHAT, FQNNGV. This CDR3 region has 11 residues. Between the trimmed V and J ends, which lost 5 bases and 4 bases, there was a span of 5 bases. This clonotype originated in a male donor in good health and CMV-seropositive. Sequenced material: PBMCs. The V and J genes are TRBV11-2 and TRBJ2-5; no clear D gene. This CDR3 is CASSGRETQYF. CDR3 coding DNA: TGTGCCAGCAGCGGTAGAGAGACCCAGTACTTC. Looking up the rest from reference TRBV11-2 and TRBJ2-5 gives the full variable domain: EAGVAQSPRYKIIEKRQSVAFWCNPISGHATLYWYQQILGQGPKLLIQFQNNGVVDDSQLPKDRFSAERLKGVDSTLKIQPAKLEDSAVYLCASSGRETQYFGPGTRLLVL.